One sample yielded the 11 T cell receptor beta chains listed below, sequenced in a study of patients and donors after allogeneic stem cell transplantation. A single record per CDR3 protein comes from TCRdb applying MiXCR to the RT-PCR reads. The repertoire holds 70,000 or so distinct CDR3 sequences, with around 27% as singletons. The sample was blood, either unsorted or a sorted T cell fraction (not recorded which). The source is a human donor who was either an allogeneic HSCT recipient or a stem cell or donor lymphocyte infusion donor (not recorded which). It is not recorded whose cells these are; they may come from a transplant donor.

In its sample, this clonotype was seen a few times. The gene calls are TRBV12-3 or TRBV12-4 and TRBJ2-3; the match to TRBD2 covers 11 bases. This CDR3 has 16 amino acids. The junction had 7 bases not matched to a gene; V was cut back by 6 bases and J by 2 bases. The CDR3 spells CASRVAGLAATDTQYF. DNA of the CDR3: TGTGCCAGCAGGGTAGCGGGACTAGCGGCCACAGATACGCAGTATTTT.

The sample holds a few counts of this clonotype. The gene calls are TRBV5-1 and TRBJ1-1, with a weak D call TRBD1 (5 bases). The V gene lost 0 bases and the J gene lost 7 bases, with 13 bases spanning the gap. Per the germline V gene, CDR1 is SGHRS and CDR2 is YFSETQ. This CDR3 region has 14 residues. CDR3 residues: CASSLDPGTDEAFF. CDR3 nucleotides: TGCGCCAGCAGCTTGGACCCCGGGACTGATGAAGCTTTCTTT.

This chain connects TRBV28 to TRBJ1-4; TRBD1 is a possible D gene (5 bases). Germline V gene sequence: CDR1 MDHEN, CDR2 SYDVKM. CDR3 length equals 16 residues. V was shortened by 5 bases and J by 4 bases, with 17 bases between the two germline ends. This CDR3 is CASSPEGRPSNEKLFF. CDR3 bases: TGTGCCAGCAGTCCCGAGGGACGGCCCAGTAATGAAAAACTGTTTTTT.

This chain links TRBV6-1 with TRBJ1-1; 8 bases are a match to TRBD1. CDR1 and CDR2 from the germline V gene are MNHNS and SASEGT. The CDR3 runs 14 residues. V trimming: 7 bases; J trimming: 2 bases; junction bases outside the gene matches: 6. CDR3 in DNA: TGTGCCAGCACCCTGGGACAGGTTAACACTGAAGCTTTCTTT. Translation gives CASTLGQVNTEAFF.

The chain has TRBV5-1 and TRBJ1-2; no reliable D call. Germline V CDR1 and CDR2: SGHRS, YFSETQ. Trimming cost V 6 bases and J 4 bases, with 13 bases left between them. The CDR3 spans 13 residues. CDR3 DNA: TGCGCCAGCACGGAGAGCGGGATCTATGGCTACACCTTC. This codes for CASTESGIYGYTF.

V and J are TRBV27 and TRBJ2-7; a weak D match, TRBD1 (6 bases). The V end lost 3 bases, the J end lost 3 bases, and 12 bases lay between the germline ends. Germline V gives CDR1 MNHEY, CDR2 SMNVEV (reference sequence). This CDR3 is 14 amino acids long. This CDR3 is CASSFRGDNYEQYF. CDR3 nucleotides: TGTGCCAGCAGTTTTAGAGGGGACAACTACGAGCAGTACTTC.

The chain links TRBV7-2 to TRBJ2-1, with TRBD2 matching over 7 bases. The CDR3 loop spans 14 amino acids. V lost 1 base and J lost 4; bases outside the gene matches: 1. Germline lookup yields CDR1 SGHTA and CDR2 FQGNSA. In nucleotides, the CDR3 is TGTGCCAGCAGCTTAGAGGGACTATACAATGAGCAGTTCTTC. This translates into CASSLEGLYNEQFF.

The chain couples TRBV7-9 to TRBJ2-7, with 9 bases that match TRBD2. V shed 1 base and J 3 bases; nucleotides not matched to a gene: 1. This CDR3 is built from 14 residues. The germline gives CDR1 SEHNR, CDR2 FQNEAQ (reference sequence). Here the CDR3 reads CASSLGAGGYEQYF. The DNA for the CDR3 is TGTGCCAGCAGCTTAGGAGCGGGGGGCTACGAGCAGTACTTC.

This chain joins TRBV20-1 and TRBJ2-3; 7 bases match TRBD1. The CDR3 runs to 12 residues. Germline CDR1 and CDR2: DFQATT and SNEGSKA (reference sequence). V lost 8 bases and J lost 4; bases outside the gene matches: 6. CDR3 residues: CSYRQGSDTQYF. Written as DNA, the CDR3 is TGCAGTTATAGACAGGGCTCAGATACGCAGTATTTT.

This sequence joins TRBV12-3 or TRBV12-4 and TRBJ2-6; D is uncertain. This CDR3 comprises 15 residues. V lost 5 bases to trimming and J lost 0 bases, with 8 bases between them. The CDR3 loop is CASSPHISGANVLTF. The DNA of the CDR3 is TGTGCCAGCAGTCCCCACATCTCTGGGGCCAACGTCCTGACTTTC.

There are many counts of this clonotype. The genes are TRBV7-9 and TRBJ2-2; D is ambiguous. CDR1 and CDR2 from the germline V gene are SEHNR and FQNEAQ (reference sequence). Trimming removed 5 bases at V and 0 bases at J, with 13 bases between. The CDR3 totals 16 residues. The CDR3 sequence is CASSPFSGTNTGELFF. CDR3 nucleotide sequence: TGTGCCAGCAGCCCATTTTCGGGCACGAACACCGGGGAGCTGTTTTTT.